Below, 13 T cell receptor beta chains from the same sample are listed, as sequenced in a study of shared clonotypes between healthy human individuals. The data were produced by immunoSEQ multiplex PCR, yet TCRdb's version contains in-frame clones alone and is incomplete. The sample carries about 2.3 million clones, roughly 90% recorded once. The sequenced sample was naive CD4+ T cells from PBMCs. Sample subset: CD45RA+ positively selected. The source of these receptors is a man between 18 and 35 years old in good health. Some clones in this sample may be carry-over from other donors' samples.

This chain links TRBV28 with TRBJ1-5; 7 positions agree with TRBD1. V trimming: 5 bases; J trimming: 8 bases; junction bases outside the gene matches: 12. This CDR3 spans 15 amino acids. CDR1 and CDR2 (germline): MDHEN, SYDVKM. In DNA form, the CDR3 reads TGTGCCAGCAGTCCGGGACAGCAACTCCGCGAGCCCCAGCATTTT. It yields the protein CASSPGQQLREPQHF.

Of note for this clone: The same CDR3 is also encoded by other DNA sequences in this sample. The chain is built from TRBV5-1 and TRBJ2-1; D gene ambiguous. This CDR3 is built from 13 residues. Trimming pared 2 bases from V and 4 bases from J, leaving 7 bases between. The germline CDR1 and CDR2 sequences are SGHRS and YFSETQ. The CDR3 coding sequence is TGCGCCAGCAGCTTCGACCTGTACAATGAGCAGTTCTTC. Its translation: CASSFDLYNEQFF.

The chain carries TRBV7-2 and TRBJ2-1; the D is unclear. The CDR3 sequence is 15 residues long. Between the trimmed V and J ends, which lost 5 bases and 4 bases, there was a span of 15 bases. Germline values: CDR1 SGHTA, CDR2 FQGNSA. The DNA for the CDR3 is TGTGCCAGCAGCGGCCCGGGCCCCTCTTACAATGAGCAGTTCTTC. Its translation is CASSGPGPSYNEQFF.

The chain carries TRBV20-1 and TRBJ1-2; D gene uncertain. V was cut by 3 bases and J by 6 bases, with 8 bases left in between. The germline V gene encodes CDR1 DFQATT and CDR2 SNEGSKA (reference sequence). The CDR3 contains 11 residues. The chain's CDR3 is CSASLYNGYTF. The CDR3 DNA sequence: TGCAGTGCTAGCCTATATAATGGCTACACCTTC.

This rearrangement joins TRBV29-1 to TRBJ2-4; D possibly corresponds to TRBD1 (6 bases). Trimming removed 6 bases at V and 6 bases at J, with 15 bases between. This CDR3 contains 13 residues. CDR1 is SQVTM and CDR2 is ANQGSEA in the germline V gene. CDR3 loop: CSVWGLKPNIQYF. The CDR3 DNA follows: TGCAGCGTGTGGGGGCTAAAACCAAACATTCAGTACTTC.

The rearrangement uses TRBV18 and TRBJ1-2, with TRBD1 as a possible D gene (5 bases). Germline V gene lookup returns CDR1 KGHSH and CDR2 LQKENI. The CDR3 totals 14 residues. V was cut by 6 bases and J by 0 bases, with 11 bases left in between. This CDR3 is CASSSSGANYGYTF. DNA of the CDR3: TGTGCCAGCTCGTCCTCGGGGGCTAACTATGGCTACACCTTC. The full variable domain, its missing parts supplied by reference TRBV18 and TRBJ1-2, is NAGVMQNPRHLVRRRGQEARLRCSPMKGHSHVYWYRQLPEEGLKFMVYLQKENIIDESGMPKERFSAEFPKEGPSILRIQQVVRGDSAAYFCASSSSGANYGYTFGSGTRLTVV.

The chain recombines TRBV28 with TRBJ2-7; perhaps TRBD1 as D (7 bases). The CDR3 spans 17 residues. The ends were cut back, 2 bases at V and 5 bases at J, with 22 bases in the middle. Germline CDR1 is MDHEN and CDR2 is SYDVKM. The CDR3 reads CASSLNFAPGGRNEQYF. The DNA of the CDR3 is TGTGCCAGCAGTTTAAACTTTGCCCCAGGGGGGAGAAACGAGCAGTACTTC.

The V gene is TRBV4-3, the J gene TRBJ1-4; possible D gene TRBD1, 5 bases. The V gene's germline CDR1 is LGHNA and CDR2 YSLEER. The V end lost 0 bases, the J end lost 11 bases, and 19 bases lay between the germline ends. CDR3 length: 16 amino acids. The CDR3 coding sequence is TGCGCCAGCAGCCAAGATACAGGAGGAGTCGCCCGGAAACTGTTTTTT. Translating it yields CASSQDTGGVARKLFF.

CDR3 coding DNA: TGTGCCAGCAGGCCGATGACAGGGTTGCGGAACACCATATATTTT. Amino acid sequence: CASRPMTGLRNTIYF. This chain joins TRBV6-5 and TRBJ1-3; 7 bases fit TRBD1. Germline V CDR1 and CDR2: MNHEY, SVGAGI. The CDR3 consists of 15 residues. J lost 7 bases, V lost 6 bases, and 12 bases had no gene match.

The rearrangement uses TRBV9 and TRBJ2-2; D might be TRBD1 or TRBD2, each matching 5 bases. The CDR3 length is 15 residues. V was clipped by 6 bases and J by 1 base, with 13 bases between them. Germline V gene sequence: CDR1 SGDLS, CDR2 YYNGEE. The CDR3 DNA reads TGTGCCAGCAATTTGGGGGACCGGAACACCGGGGAGCTGTTTTTT. Residues: CASNLGDRNTGELFF.

The CDR3 reads CASSSRRGRQFF. The CDR3 region has the DNA TGTGCCAGTAGTAGTAGGAGGGGGAGGCAGTTCTTC. The chain carries TRBV19 and TRBJ2-1; the D call may be TRBD1 or TRBD2 (6 bases each). V gave up 4 bases and J gave up 12 bases, with 13 bases separating them. The germline gives CDR1 LNHDA, CDR2 SQIVND (reference sequence). The CDR3 is 12 residues long.

The chain joins TRBV28 to TRBJ2-2; 7 nucleotides agree with TRBD1. The junction had 3 bases not matched to a gene; V was cut back by 6 bases and J by 2 bases. Germline loops: CDR1 MDHEN, CDR2 SYDVKM. This CDR3 is built from 14 residues. CDR3 amino acids: CASRRGRNTGELFF. The CDR3 DNA follows: TGTGCCAGCAGGAGGGGGCGAAACACCGGGGAGCTGTTTTTT.

This chain connects TRBV11-3 to TRBJ2-3; no clear D. The germline V gene encodes CDR1 SGHNT and CDR2 YENEEA. CDR3 length: 14 amino acids. Trimming removed 4 bases at V and 3 bases at J, with 11 bases between. Written as DNA, the CDR3 is TGTGCCAGCAGCTCCGGTACCGTAACAGATACGCAGTATTTT. Translated: CASSSGTVTDTQYF. Full variable domain (rest looked up from reference TRBV11-3 and TRBJ2-3): EAGVVQSPRYKIIEKKQPVAFWCNPISGHNTLYWYLQNLGQGPELLIRYENEEAVDDSQLPKDRFSAERLKGVDSTLKIQPAELGDSAVYLCASSSGTVTDTQYFGPGTRLTVL.